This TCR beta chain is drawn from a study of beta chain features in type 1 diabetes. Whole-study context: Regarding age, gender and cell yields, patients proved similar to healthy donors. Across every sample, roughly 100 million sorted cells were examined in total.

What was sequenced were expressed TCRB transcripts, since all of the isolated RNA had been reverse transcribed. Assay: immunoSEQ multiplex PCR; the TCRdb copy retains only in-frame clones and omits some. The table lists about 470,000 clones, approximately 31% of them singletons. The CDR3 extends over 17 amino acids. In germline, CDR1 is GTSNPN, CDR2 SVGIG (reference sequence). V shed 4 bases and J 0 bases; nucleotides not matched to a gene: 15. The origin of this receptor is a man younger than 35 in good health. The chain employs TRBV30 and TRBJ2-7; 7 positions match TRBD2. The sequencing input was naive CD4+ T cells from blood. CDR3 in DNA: TGTGCCTGGACCGCAGGTCGGGGACTACTGAGCTCCTACGAGCAGTACTTC. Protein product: CAWTAGRGLLSSYEQYF.